This T cell receptor (beta chain) was profiled in a study of blood T cell repertoires in COVID-19. The wider study: Researchers got acute and convalescent COVID-19 samples from the United States, Italy and Spain.

The CDR3 is 15 residues long. Germline V gene lookup returns CDR1 SGHDT and CDR2 YYEEEE. The V segment lost 0 bases and the J segment 1 base; nucleotides outside the gene matches: 2. Data came from immunoSEQ multiplex PCR; TCRdb stores just in-frame clones and leaves some out. The sample records some 200,000 clones, roughly 79% being singletons. A single count supports this clone. The clonotype comes from a woman between 65 and 79 years old with acute or convalescent COVID-19. Sequencing was performed on peripheral blood. The gene calls are TRBV5-6 and TRBJ1-1; 8 bases are a match to TRBD1. CDR3 nucleotides: TGTGCCAGCAGCTTGGTGGGGACAGGGAACACTGAAGCTTTCTTT. This gives the protein CASSLVGTGNTEAFF.